A single sample is the source of the 24 T cell receptor beta chains below, sequenced in a study of neurological immune-mediated disorders. TCRdb analysed the 5' RACE reads with MiXCR anew, one entry per CDR3 protein. In the table there are tens of thousands of distinct CDR3 sequences, more than 8% of which are singletons. Time point described: longitudinal time-point 2. Sequences were obtained from PBMCs. These receptors all come from a man younger than 45 in good health.

This clonotype was found many times. CDR3 in amino acids: CASTIGTYEQYF. The CDR3 DNA is TGTGCCAGCACCATAGGGACCTACGAGCAGTACTTC. The chain couples TRBV28 to TRBJ2-7, with D uncertain. Germline V lookup: CDR1 MDHEN, CDR2 SYDVKM. The CDR3 is 12 amino acids. Trimming took off 7 bases at V and 2 bases at J, with 9 bases between the two ends.

This clonotype occurred a few times. The rearrangement links TRBV10-3 to TRBJ1-1, with no clear D. The CDR3 totals 14 residues. Deletions cut 10 bases from V and 4 bases from J, with 19 bases between. CDR1 is ENHRY and CDR2 is SYGVKD in the germline V gene. As DNA, the CDR3 is TGTGCCACCGCTAATACCTTTTCGGGCACTGAAGCTTTCTTT. As protein: CATANTFSGTEAFF.

In this sample, this clonotype turned up many times. The gene calls are TRBV7-2 and TRBJ2-7, with D perhaps being TRBD1 or TRBD2 (5 bases each). The germline CDR1 and CDR2 sequences are SGHTA and FQGNSA. V gave up 5 bases and J gave up 1 base, with 18 bases separating them. The CDR3 loop spans 16 amino acids. CDR3 in amino acids: CASSLTSGTASYEQYF. CDR3 nucleotides: TGTGCCAGCAGCCTTACCTCCGGGACGGCTTCCTACGAGCAGTACTTC.

This chain connects TRBV28 to TRBJ1-4; D is possibly TRBD1 (6 bases). V lost 6 bases and J 7 bases, leaving 21 bases between the germline ends. Germline assignment: CDR1 MDHEN and CDR2 SYDVKM. This CDR3 region has 16 residues. The CDR3 reads CASSLSGGPHCEKLFF. Written as DNA, the CDR3 is TGTGCCAGCAGCTTAAGCGGGGGGCCTCATTGTGAAAAACTGTTTTTT.

This clonotype occurred many times. J is TRBJ2-5 and V is TRBV19; no clear D. CDR3 length: 12 amino acids. V was shortened by 7 bases and J by 5 bases, with 11 bases between the two germline ends. CDR1 and CDR2 from the germline V gene are LNHDA and SQIVND (reference sequence). CDR3 residues: CASKSPRETQYF. The DNA of the CDR3 is TGTGCCAGTAAATCGCCACGTGAGACCCAGTACTTC.

This clonotype is deemed medium-sized. This chain connects TRBV20-1 to TRBJ1-6; D not resolved. V lost 0 bases and J 7 bases, leaving 10 bases between the germline ends. The length of the CDR3 is 14 residues. Germline V gene sequence: CDR1 DFQATT, CDR2 SNEGSKA (reference sequence). The CDR3 DNA reads as TGCAGTGCTAGAGATCTTGGAGGAAATTCACCCCTCCACTTT. Protein sequence: CSARDLGGNSPLHF.

This clonotype was seen ten or more times. The V and J genes are TRBV15 and TRBJ2-1, with 11 nucleotides matching TRBD2. Trimming at V came to 6 bases and at J to 7 bases, leaving 8 bases not matched to a gene. Germline CDR1 LNHNV, CDR2 YYDKDF (reference sequence). The CDR3 runs 15 residues. The CDR3 nucleotides are TGTGCCACCAGGGAGGGACTAGCGGAGGTGAATGAGCAGTTCTTC. This sequence encodes CATREGLAEVNEQFF.

As to this clonotype: This may be a read error, as it is one base from a much larger clone. This sequence joins TRBV15 and TRBJ1-5; TRBD1 matches 10 bases. Per germline, CDR1 LNHNV and CDR2 YYDKDF (reference sequence). The CDR3 extends over 15 amino acids. CDR3 in DNA: TGTGACACCAGCGGACAGGGGGGCATCAATCAGCCCCAGCATTTT. This encodes CDTSGQGGINQPQHF. Based on the CDR3 plus reference TRBV15 and TRBJ1-5, the full variable domain is DAMVIQNPRYQVTQFGKPVTLSCSQTLNHNVMYWYQQKSSQAPKLLFHYYDKDFNNEADTPDNFQSRRPNTSFCFLDIRSPGLGDTAMYLCDTSGQGGINQPQHFGDGTRLSIL.

This clonotype was counted at least ten times. This sequence joins TRBV3-1 and TRBJ2-3; perhaps TRBD1 as D (5 bases). The CDR3 consists of 16 residues. The germline V gene has CDR1 LGHDT and CDR2 YNNKEL (reference sequence). V dropped 0 bases and J dropped 0 bases, with 10 bases sitting between them. Here the CDR3 DNA reads TGTGCCAGCAGCCAAGATGTCCAGGGTAGCACAGATACGCAGTATTTT. Translating gives CASSQDVQGSTDTQYF.

This clonotype was counted ten times or more. Its ends do not fully match the called genes, so a read error is possible. The chain joins TRBV3-1 to TRBJ1-1; 7 bases match TRBD1. The V gene's germline CDR1 is LGHDT and CDR2 YNNKEL (reference sequence). This CDR3 has 14 residues. The CDR3 protein is CASSKEQGSTEAFF. In DNA form, the CDR3 reads TGTGCCAGCAGCAAAGAACAGGGGAGCACTGAAGCTTTCTTT.

A remark on this clonotype: It may be a read error: a sequence one base away is much more abundant. The chain combines TRBV28 with TRBJ2-2; 7 bases fit TRBD1. The length of the CDR3 is 14 residues. V was clipped by 5 bases and J by 6 bases; unmatched bases: 6. Germline V lookup: CDR1 MDHEN, CDR2 SYDVKM. In DNA form, the CDR3 reads TGTGCCAGCAGTGAAGGGGGCGCGGCCGGGGAGCTGTTTTTT. As protein: CASSEGGAAGELFF.

This clonotype was recorded many times. The rearrangement uses TRBV24-1 and TRBJ2-3, with a weak D call TRBD1 (5 bases). CDR3 length equals 12 residues. Germline CDR1 is KGHDR and CDR2 is SFDVKD. Trimming pared 3 bases from V and 6 bases from J, leaving 6 bases between. The DNA of the CDR3 is TGTGCCACCAGTGATAGGGGTGATACGCAGTATTTT. This translates into CATSDRGDTQYF.

This clonotype has at least ten counts. V and J are TRBV5-1 and TRBJ2-5, with 7 bases that match TRBD1. The J segment lost 1 base and the V segment lost 3 bases, leaving 9 bases of the junction unmatched. From germline, CDR1 is SGHRS and CDR2 YFSETQ. The CDR3 totals 16 residues. The CDR3 DNA follows: TGCGCCAGCAGCTCGGAACTTCCAGGGGGCCAAGAGACCCAGTACTTC. As protein: CASSSELPGGQETQYF. The whole variable domain, remainder taken from reference TRBV5-1 and TRBJ2-5, is KAGVTQTPRYLIKTRGQQVTLSCSPISGHRSVSWYQQTPGQGLQFLFEYFSETQRNKGNFPGRFSGRQFSNSRSEMNVSTLELGDSALYLCASSSELPGGQETQYFGPGTRLLVL.

The chain combines TRBV28 with TRBJ1-5; no reliable D call. CDR1 and CDR2 from the germline V gene are MDHEN and SYDVKM. The CDR3 totals 14 residues. Trimming pared 9 bases from V and 6 bases from J, leaving 18 bases between. This chain's CDR3 is CARTTLEGGQPQHF. CDR3 in DNA: TGTGCCAGAACAACCCTCGAGGGCGGTCAGCCCCAGCATTTT.

The table lists this clonotype with many counts. The germline gene is not matched at one end of the junction; a read error may be the cause. The genes are TRBV3-1 and TRBJ2-3; 12 nucleotides align to TRBD2. The CDR3 consists of 13 residues. Germline V gene data show CDR1 as LGHDT and CDR2 as YNNKEL (reference sequence). Written as DNA, the CDR3 is TGTGCCAGCAGCCAAGGACTAGCGGGAGACCGGGATTTT. This gives the protein CASSQGLAGDRDF.

This clonotype was recorded at least ten times. This sequence joins TRBV6-1 and TRBJ1-5; possible D gene TRBD1, 6 bases. V was pared by 3 bases and J by 6 bases, with 12 bases between. This CDR3 has 14 residues. CDR1 MNHNS and CDR2 SASEGT come from the germline V gene. Written as DNA, the CDR3 is TGTGCCAGCAGTGATGGGGGCTGGCGTCAGCCCCAGCATTTT. The encoded protein is CASSDGGWRQPQHF.

J is TRBJ2-2 and V is TRBV19; 9 bases are a match to TRBD1. CDR3 length equals 16 residues. V was clipped by 6 bases and J by 7 bases; unmatched bases: 12. Germline lookup yields CDR1 LNHDA and CDR2 SQIVND (reference sequence). The CDR3 is CASSTAGQGLRGELFF. The CDR3 DNA reads TGTGCCAGTAGCACCGCGGGACAGGGTCTCCGCGGGGAGCTGTTTTTT.

This clonotype was detected many times. V and J are TRBV28 and TRBJ2-7; 8 bases map to TRBD2. The CDR3 has 15 residues. The junction had 8 bases not matched to a gene; V was cut back by 4 bases and J by 3 bases. Germline V lookup: CDR1 MDHEN, CDR2 SYDVKM. CDR3 DNA: TGTGCCAGCAGTTCAATGACTAGCGCAATCTACGAGCAGTACTTC. This sequence encodes CASSSMTSAIYEQYF.

This clonotype was seen repeatedly, ten times or more. V gene TRBV5-1 combines with J gene TRBJ1-2; 7 nucleotides match TRBD1. Per germline, CDR1 SGHRS and CDR2 YFSETQ. The CDR3 length is 13 residues. J lost 4 bases, V lost 4 bases, and 4 bases had no gene match. The CDR3 loop reads CASSEGTAYGYTF. In DNA, the CDR3 is TGCGCCAGCAGCGAAGGGACAGCCTATGGCTACACCTTC.

This clonotype has a count of ten or more. The rearrangement links TRBV5-1 to TRBJ2-3; tentative D call: TRBD1 (6 bases). CDR3 length equals 14 residues. Trimming took off 0 bases at V and 8 bases at J, with 13 bases between the two ends. In germline, CDR1 is SGHRS, CDR2 YFSETQ. In DNA, the CDR3 is TGCGCCAGCAGCTTGGCTATTTTGGGGGCTACGCAGTATTTT. Protein sequence: CASSLAILGATQYF.

The sample holds many counts of this clonotype. The genes are TRBV5-1 and TRBJ2-1, with 15 bases lining up with TRBD2. The V gene's germline CDR1 is SGHRS and CDR2 YFSETQ. The CDR3 runs 16 residues. The J segment lost 15 bases and the V segment lost 4 bases, leaving 14 bases of the junction unmatched. CDR3 sequence (DNA): TGCGCCAGCAGCCCCGGACTAGCGGGAGGGCCTCCGATTTGGTTCTTC. Residues: CASSPGLAGGPPIWFF.

This clonotype has a count of ten or more. The chain has TRBV28 and TRBJ1-5, with a possible D match to TRBD1 (5 bases). V gave up 7 bases and J gave up 3 bases, with 16 bases separating them. Germline V CDR1 and CDR2: MDHEN, SYDVKM. This CDR3 is built from 15 residues. The CDR3, as DNA: TGTGCCAGCACCCAGGGAGGGTTGAACAATCAGCCCCAGCATTTT. It is translated as CASTQGGLNNQPQHF.

The chain has TRBV6-2 or TRBV6-3 and TRBJ2-7; D remains unclear. The CDR3 loop spans 14 amino acids. V lost 7 bases, J lost 3 bases, and 16 bases lay in between. The germline V gene has CDR1 MNHEY and CDR2 SVGEGT. The CDR3 region is CASTTVAALYEQYF. Here the CDR3 DNA reads TGTGCCAGCACCACCGTCGCGGCACTCTACGAGCAGTACTTC.

This clonotype was seen ten or more times. The junction does not match germline at one end; this may be a read error. The chain couples TRBV5-1 to TRBJ2-2, with D tentatively TRBD2 (6 bases). Germline lookup yields CDR1 SGHRS and CDR2 YFSETQ. This CDR3 region has 14 residues. As DNA, the CDR3 is TGCGCCAGCAGCCGGACTATTAACAACGGGGAGCTGTTTTTT. Its translation: CASSRTINNGELFF.